These 15 T cell receptor beta chains came from one sample sequenced in a study of identical twins. TCRdb passed the 5' RACE reads through MiXCR, listing each CDR3 protein once. There are hundreds of thousands of distinct CDR3 sequences in the sample; roughly 7% occur only once, and approximately 3.6% lies in the top ten. This same sample was also taken into another study, of yellow fever vaccine responses in identical twins.

Source material: memory (CD45RO+) T cells sorted from blood. These receptor sequences come from a woman in her late teens or twenties in good health.

The table lists this clonotype with a few counts. The V gene is TRBV4-2, the J gene TRBJ2-1; tentative D call: TRBD1 (5 bases). The CDR3 is 11 residues long. The germline CDR1 and CDR2 sequences are LGHNA and YNFKEQ. V was shortened by 1 base and J by 11 bases, with 6 bases between the two germline ends. The CDR3 sequence: CASSQAGKQFF. The CDR3 DNA reads as TGTGCCAGCAGCCAAGCAGGGAAGCAGTTCTTC.

This chain joins TRBV7-9 and TRBJ2-1; TRBD2 matches at 9 bases. Germline CDR1 reads SEHNR; CDR2 reads FQNEAQ (reference sequence). The junction had 5 bases not matched to a gene; V was cut back by 5 bases and J by 0 bases. The CDR3 covers 16 residues. The CDR3 here is CASSGFSGSSYNEQFF. The CDR3 nucleotides are TGTGCCAGCAGCGGATTTAGCGGGAGCTCCTACAATGAGCAGTTCTTC.

This clonotype was counted at least ten times. The V gene is TRBV5-1, the J gene TRBJ2-7; the D call may be TRBD1 or TRBD2 (5 bases each). Germline CDR1 and CDR2: SGHRS and YFSETQ. This CDR3 comprises 14 residues. Trimming took 1 base from V and 5 from J, leaving 13 bases between them. The CDR3 loop is CASSLWDRGNEQYF. The CDR3 DNA follows: TGCGCCAGCAGCTTGTGGGACCGGGGTAACGAGCAGTACTTC.

The chain couples TRBV3-1 to TRBJ2-7, with a weak D call TRBD1 (6 bases). Trimming pared 4 bases from V and 6 bases from J, leaving 16 bases between. The length of the CDR3 is 14 residues. The germline gives CDR1 LGHDT, CDR2 YNNKEL (reference sequence). The CDR3 coding sequence is TGTGCCAGCAGCCCCGGGACAAAGGGTCTCGAGCAGTACTTC. It specifies CASSPGTKGLEQYF.

This clonotype was counted ten times or more. The chain links TRBV12-3 or TRBV12-4 to TRBJ2-4, with 8 bases identical to TRBD2. Trimming at V came to 7 bases and at J to 8 bases, leaving 13 bases not matched to a gene. The CDR3 runs to 15 residues. CDR3 DNA: TGTGCCAGCACCCCCCGGGGGGGCTTGGGAGACATTCAGTACTTC. Translating it yields CASTPRGGLGDIQYF.

The V call is TRBV4-2, the J call TRBJ2-4; D gene ambiguous. The germline V gene encodes CDR1 LGHNA and CDR2 YNFKEQ. V shed 1 base and J shed 10 bases, with 23 bases lying between them. The CDR3 spans 17 residues. CDR3: CASSQGGSFDWHKIQYF. Written as DNA, the CDR3 is TGTGCCAGCAGCCAAGGAGGTTCCTTCGACTGGCACAAGATTCAGTACTTC.

This clonotype was picked up many times. The rearrangement joins TRBV12-3 or TRBV12-4 to TRBJ2-2, with 7 positions matching TRBD2. CDR3 length: 17 amino acids. The V gene end was trimmed by 2 bases and the J gene end by 4 bases; junction bases not matched to a gene: 10. CDR3 sequence: CASSLNPGLDFTGELFF. In DNA, the CDR3 is TGTGCCAGCAGTTTAAACCCTGGACTAGACTTCACCGGGGAGCTGTTTTTT.

This clonotype was picked up many times. This rearrangement joins TRBV12-3 or TRBV12-4 to TRBJ1-5, with a possible D match to TRBD1 (6 bases). The CDR3 is 13 amino acids. The ends were cut back, 1 base at V and 7 bases at J, with 8 bases in the middle. This CDR3 is CASSLGGGQPQHF. The CDR3 nucleotides read TGTGCCAGCAGTTTAGGAGGGGGGCAGCCCCAGCATTTT.

Many counts were recorded for this clonotype. V and J are TRBV21-1 and TRBJ2-2; the table's D call, TRBD1, has no DNA check behind it. TRBV21-1 is deemed a pseudogene. The CDR3 runs to 18 residues. CDR3 sequence: CASSKRTGEDESTGELFF. CDR3 nucleotides: TGTGCCAGCAGCAAAAGGACAGGAGAAGATGAGAGCACCGGGGAGCTGTTTTTT.

This clonotype has a count of ten or more. CDR3 protein: CASSFVGGDNQPQHF. In nucleotides, the CDR3 is TGTGCCAGCAGTTTTGTGGGTGGGGACAATCAGCCCCAGCATTTT. V and J are TRBV12-3 or TRBV12-4 and TRBJ1-5; D is unclear. The V end lost 3 bases, the J end lost 3 bases, and 12 bases lay between the germline ends. The CDR3 is 15 residues long.

The gene calls are TRBV5-4 and TRBJ2-3; D not resolved. The V end was cut by 3 bases, the J end by 5 bases, with 13 bases between. The CDR3 spans 14 residues. Per germline, CDR1 SGHNT and CDR2 YYREEE (reference sequence). CDR3 in amino acids: CASSSQTELDTQYF. The CDR3, as DNA: TGTGCCAGCAGCTCCCAAACAGAGTTAGATACGCAGTATTTT. Filled out from reference TRBV5-4 and TRBJ2-3, the complete variable domain reads ETGVTQSPTHLIKTRGQQVTLRCSSQSGHNTVSWYQQALGQGPQFIFQYYREEENGRGNFPPRFSGLQFPNYSSELNVNALELDDSALYLCASSSQTELDTQYFGPGTRLTVL.

This chain joins TRBV7-9 and TRBJ2-1; 9 positions match TRBD2. Germline lookup yields CDR1 SEHNR and CDR2 FQNEAQ (reference sequence). Trimming at V came to 7 bases and at J to 2 bases, leaving 6 bases not matched to a gene. CDR3 length: 15 amino acids. The CDR3 here is CASTSAGGPYNEQFF. The CDR3 DNA sequence: TGTGCCAGCACCTCAGCGGGAGGCCCCTACAATGAGCAGTTCTTC.

This clonotype was detected ten times or more. The CDR3 reads CASSQLGYGADTQYF. The CDR3 nucleotides read TGTGCCAGCAGCCAATTAGGCTACGGGGCAGATACGCAGTATTTT. This sequence joins TRBV4-2 and TRBJ2-3; D is perhaps TRBD2 (5 bases). With 2 bases removed from V and 4 bases from J, the gap between germline ends came to 13 bases. The CDR3 is made up of 15 amino acids. Germline assignment: CDR1 LGHNA and CDR2 YNFKEQ.

There are many counts of this clonotype. The gene calls are TRBV12-3 or TRBV12-4 and TRBJ2-5, with 8 bases lining up with TRBD2. V was pared by 8 bases and J by 5 bases, with 7 bases of the junction left unmatched. This CDR3 spans 13 amino acids. The CDR3 DNA is TGTGCCAGCTCCGGGAGGGCCTACGAGACCCAGTACTTC. Its protein is CASSGRAYETQYF.

This clonotype occurred a few times. The genes are TRBV27 and TRBJ2-3, with 14 bases that match TRBD2. The CDR3 has 19 amino acids. Germline lookup yields CDR1 MNHEY and CDR2 SMNVEV (reference sequence). The trim removed 5 bases at V and 2 bases at J, leaving 12 bases unmatched. The CDR3 bases are TGTGCCAGCAGTCGCCTCCGGACTAGCGGGAGGTCCCACACAGATACGCAGTATTTT. Translated: CASSRLRTSGRSHTDTQYF.